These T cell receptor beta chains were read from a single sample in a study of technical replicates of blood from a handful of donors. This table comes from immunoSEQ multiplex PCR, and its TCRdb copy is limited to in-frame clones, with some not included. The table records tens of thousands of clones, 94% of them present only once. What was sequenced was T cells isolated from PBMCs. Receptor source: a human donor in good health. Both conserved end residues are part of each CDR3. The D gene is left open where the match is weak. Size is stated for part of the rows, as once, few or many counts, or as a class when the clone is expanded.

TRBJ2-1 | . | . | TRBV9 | TGTGCCAGCAGCGATAGCGGAAGCTCCTACAATGAGCAGTTCTTC | CASSDSGSSYNEQFF
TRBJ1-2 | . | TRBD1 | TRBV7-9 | TGTGCCAGCAGCTTAGGGACAGGGAATGGCTACACCTTC | CASSLGTGNGYTF
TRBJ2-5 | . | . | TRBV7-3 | TGTGCCAGCAGCCCCGGGACTGCACAAGAGACCCAGTACTTC | CASSPGTAQETQYF
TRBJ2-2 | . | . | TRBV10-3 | TGTGCCATCTACGGGAACACCGGGGAGCTGTTTTTT | CAIYGNTGELFF
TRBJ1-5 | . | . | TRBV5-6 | TGTGCCAGCAGTAGGGGAAATCAGCCCCAGCATTTT | CASSRGNQPQHF
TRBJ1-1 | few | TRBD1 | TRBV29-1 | TGCAGCGTTGAAATTACAGGGGGGAACACTGAAGCTTTCTTT | CSVEITGGNTEAFF
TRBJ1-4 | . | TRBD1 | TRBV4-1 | TGCGCCAGCAGCCAATTCAACAGGGGCGAAAAACTGTTTTTT | CASSQFNRGEKLFF
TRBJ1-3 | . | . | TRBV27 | TGTGCCAGCAGTTTGCTTGGGGGCGAGGGAAACACCATATATTTT | CASSLLGGEGNTIYF
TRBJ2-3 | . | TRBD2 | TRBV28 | TGTGCCAGCAGTTTTGGGCTAGCGGACCTCTTGAACACAGATACGCAGTATTTT | CASSFGLADLLNTDTQYF
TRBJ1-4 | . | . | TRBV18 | TGTGCCAGCTCACCTCAAGTAGTCAGTCAGGGCCGCGAAAAACTGTTTTTT | CASSPQVVSQGREKLFF
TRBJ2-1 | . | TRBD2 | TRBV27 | TGTGCCAGCAGCCCCCTAGCGGGATCGCCTGAGCAGTTCTTC | CASSPLAGSPEQFF
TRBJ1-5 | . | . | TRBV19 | TGTGCCAGTAGTTCTGCCGGTTGGACTGTTAATCAGCCCCAGCATTTT | CASSSAGWTVNQPQHF
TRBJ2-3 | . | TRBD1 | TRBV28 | TGTGCCAGCAGTTTCCTTCCAGGGGGTGGCACAGATACGCAGTATTTT | CASSFLPGGGTDTQYF
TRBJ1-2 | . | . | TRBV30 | TGTGCCTGGAAGCAACGTTTCTCCTATGGCTACACCTTC | CAWKQRFSYGYTF
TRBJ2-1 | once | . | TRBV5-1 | TGCGCCAGCATAGCTTCCTACAATGAGCAGTTCTTC | CASIASYNEQFF
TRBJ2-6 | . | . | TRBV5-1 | TGCGCCAGCAGCTCGGGGTCGGTCTGGGCCAACGTCCTGACTTTC | CASSSGSVWANVLTF